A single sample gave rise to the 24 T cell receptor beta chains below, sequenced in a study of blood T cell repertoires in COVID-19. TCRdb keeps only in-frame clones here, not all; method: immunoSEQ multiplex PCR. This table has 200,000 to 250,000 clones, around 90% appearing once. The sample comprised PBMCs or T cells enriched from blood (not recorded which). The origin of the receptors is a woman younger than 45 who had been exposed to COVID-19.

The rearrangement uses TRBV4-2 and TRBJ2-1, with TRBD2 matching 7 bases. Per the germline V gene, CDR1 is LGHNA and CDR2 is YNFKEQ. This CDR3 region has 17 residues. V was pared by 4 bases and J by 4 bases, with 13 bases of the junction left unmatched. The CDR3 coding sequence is TGTGCCAGCAGCCCAGGTCTAAGTGGGGGGGGATACAATGAGCAGTTCTTC. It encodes CASSPGLSGGGYNEQFF.

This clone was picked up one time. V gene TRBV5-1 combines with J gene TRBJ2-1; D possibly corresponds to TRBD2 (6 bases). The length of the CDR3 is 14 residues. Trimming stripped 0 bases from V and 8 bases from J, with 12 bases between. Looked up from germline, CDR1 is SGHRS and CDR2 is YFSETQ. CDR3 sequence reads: CASSLGQGGDEQFF. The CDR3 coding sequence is TGCGCCAGCAGCTTGGGGCAGGGAGGCGATGAGCAGTTCTTC.

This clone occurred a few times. The CDR3 here is CASSEFGGGTEAFF. CDR3 DNA sequence: TGTGCCAGCAGTGAATTTGGCGGGGGCACTGAAGCTTTCTTT. The genes are TRBV25-1 and TRBJ1-1; TRBD1 might be the D (5 bases). There are 14 residues in the CDR3. V shed 1 base and J shed 4 bases, with 10 bases lying between them. The germline V gene encodes CDR1 MGHDK and CDR2 SYGVNS.

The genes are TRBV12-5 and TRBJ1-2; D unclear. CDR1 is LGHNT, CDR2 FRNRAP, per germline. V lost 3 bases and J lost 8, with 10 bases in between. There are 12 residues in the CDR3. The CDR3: CASGLFFLGYTF. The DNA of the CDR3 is TGTGCTAGTGGTTTATTCTTTCTGGGCTACACCTTC.

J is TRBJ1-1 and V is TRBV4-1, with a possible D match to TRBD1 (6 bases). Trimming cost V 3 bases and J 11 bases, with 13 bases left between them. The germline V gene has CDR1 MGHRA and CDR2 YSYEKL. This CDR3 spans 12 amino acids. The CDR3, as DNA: TGCGCCAGCAGCCAGCCCGGACAGTCCGCTTTCTTT. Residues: CASSQPGQSAFF.

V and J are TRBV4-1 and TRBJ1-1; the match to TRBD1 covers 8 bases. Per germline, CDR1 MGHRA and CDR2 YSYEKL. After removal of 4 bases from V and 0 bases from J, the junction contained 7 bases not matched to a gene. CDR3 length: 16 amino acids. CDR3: CASSLGTGAMNTEAFF. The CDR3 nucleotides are TGCGCCAGCAGCCTGGGGACAGGCGCTATGAACACTGAAGCTTTCTTT.

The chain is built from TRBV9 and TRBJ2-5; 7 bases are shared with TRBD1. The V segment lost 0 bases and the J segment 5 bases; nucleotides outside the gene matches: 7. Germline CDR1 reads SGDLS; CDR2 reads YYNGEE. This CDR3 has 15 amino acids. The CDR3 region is CASSVVTGPGETQYF. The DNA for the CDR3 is TGTGCCAGCAGCGTAGTGACAGGGCCAGGGGAGACCCAGTACTTC.

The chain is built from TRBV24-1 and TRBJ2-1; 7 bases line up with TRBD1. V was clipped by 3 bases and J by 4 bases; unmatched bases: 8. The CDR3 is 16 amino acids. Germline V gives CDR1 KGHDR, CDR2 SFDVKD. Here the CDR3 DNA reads TGTGCCACCAGTGATACGACAGGGAAGGGATACAATGAGCAGTTCTTC. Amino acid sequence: CATSDTTGKGYNEQFF.

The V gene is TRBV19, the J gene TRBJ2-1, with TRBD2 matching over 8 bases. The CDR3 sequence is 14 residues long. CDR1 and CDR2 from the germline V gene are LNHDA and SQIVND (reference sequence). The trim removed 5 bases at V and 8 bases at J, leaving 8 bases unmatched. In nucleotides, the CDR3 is TGTGCCAGTAGTCCGGGACTAGGAGGCGATGAGCAGTTCTTC. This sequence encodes CASSPGLGGDEQFF.

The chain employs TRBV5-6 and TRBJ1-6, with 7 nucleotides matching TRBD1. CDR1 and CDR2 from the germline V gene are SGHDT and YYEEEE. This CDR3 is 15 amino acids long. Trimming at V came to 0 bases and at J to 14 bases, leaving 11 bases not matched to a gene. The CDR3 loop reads CASSLGQGLRGALHF. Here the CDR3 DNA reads TGTGCCAGCAGCTTGGGACAGGGTCTCAGGGGAGCCCTCCACTTT.

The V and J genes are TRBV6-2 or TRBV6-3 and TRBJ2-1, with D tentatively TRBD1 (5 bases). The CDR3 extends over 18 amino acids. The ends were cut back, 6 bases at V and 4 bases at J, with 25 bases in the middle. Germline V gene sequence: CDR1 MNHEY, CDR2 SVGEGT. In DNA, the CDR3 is TGTGCCAGCAGCCAGTCCCCAACCAGGGTGGGGCCTTACAATGAGCAGTTCTTC. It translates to CASSQSPTRVGPYNEQFF.

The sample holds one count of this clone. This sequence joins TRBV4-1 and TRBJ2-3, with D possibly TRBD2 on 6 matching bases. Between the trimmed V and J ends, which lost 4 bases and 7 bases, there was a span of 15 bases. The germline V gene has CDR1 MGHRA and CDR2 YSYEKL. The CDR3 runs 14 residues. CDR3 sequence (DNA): TGCGCCAGCAGCCGACCGACTAGTTGGTATACGCAGTATTTT. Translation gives CASSRPTSWYTQYF.

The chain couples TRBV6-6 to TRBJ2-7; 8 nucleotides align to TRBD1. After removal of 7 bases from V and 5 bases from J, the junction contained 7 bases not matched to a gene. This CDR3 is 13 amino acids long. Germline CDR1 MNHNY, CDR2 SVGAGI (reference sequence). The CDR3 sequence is CASTGQGKDEQYF. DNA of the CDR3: TGTGCCAGCACCGGACAGGGTAAGGACGAGCAGTACTTC.

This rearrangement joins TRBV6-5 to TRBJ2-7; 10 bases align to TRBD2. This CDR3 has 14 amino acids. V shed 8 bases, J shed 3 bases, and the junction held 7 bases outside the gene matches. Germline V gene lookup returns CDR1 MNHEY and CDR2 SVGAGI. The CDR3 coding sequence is TGTGCCAGCGCCGGAGCGGGAGGGATCTACGAGCAGTACTTC. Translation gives CASAGAGGIYEQYF.

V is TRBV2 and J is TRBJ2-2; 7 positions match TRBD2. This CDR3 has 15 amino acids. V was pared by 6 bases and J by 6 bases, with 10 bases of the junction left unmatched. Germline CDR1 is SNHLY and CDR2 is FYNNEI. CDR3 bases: TGTGCCAGCAGCCCCCGGGGGGTGGGCGCCGGGGAGCTGTTTTTT. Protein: CASSPRGVGAGELFF.

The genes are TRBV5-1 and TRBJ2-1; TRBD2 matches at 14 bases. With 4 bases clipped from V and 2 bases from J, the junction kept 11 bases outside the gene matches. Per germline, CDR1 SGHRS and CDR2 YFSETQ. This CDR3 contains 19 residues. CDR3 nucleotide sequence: TGCGCCAGCAGCATAGGACTAGCGGGGGGCCGTTCCCCCTACAATGAGCAGTTCTTC. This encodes CASSIGLAGGRSPYNEQFF.

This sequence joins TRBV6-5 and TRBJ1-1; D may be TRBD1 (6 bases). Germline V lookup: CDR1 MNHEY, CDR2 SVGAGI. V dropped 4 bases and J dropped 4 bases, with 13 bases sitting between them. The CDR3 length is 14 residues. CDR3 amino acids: CASSSIQGGTEAFF. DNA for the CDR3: TGTGCCAGCAGTTCCATACAGGGTGGCACTGAAGCTTTCTTT.

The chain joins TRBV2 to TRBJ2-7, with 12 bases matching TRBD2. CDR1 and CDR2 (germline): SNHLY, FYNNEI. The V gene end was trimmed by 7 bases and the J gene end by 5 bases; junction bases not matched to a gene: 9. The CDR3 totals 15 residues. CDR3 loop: CASTPLAGGPHEQYF. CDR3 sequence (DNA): TGTGCCAGCACTCCCCTAGCGGGAGGGCCCCACGAGCAGTACTTC.

The CDR3 sequence: CASSVGTGRATEAFF. Written as DNA, the CDR3 is TGTGCCAGCAGCGTGGGGACAGGGAGAGCCACTGAAGCTTTCTTT. The chain carries TRBV9 and TRBJ1-1; 9 nucleotides line up with TRBD1. CDR1 SGDLS and CDR2 YYNGEE come from the germline V gene. The trim removed 2 bases at V and 4 bases at J, leaving 6 bases unmatched. The CDR3 has 15 amino acids. Full variable domain (outside the CDR3, taken from reference TRBV9 and TRBJ1-1): DSGVTQTPKHLITATGQRVTLRCSPRSGDLSVYWYQQSLDQGLQFLIQYYNGEERAKGNILERFSAQQFPDLHSELNLSSLELGDSALYFCASSVGTGRATEAFFGQGTRLTVV.

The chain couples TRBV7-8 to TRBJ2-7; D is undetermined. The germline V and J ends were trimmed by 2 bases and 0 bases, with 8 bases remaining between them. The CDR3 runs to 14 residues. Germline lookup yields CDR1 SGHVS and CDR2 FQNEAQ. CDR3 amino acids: CASSLRAFSYEQYF. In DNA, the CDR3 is TGTGCCAGCAGCTTACGAGCCTTCTCCTACGAGCAGTACTTC.

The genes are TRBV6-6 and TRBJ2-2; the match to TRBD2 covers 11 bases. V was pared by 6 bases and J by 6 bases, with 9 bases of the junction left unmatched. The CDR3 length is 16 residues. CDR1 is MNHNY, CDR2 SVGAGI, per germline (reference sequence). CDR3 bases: TGTGCCAGCAGCATAGCGGGAGGGCCGGTAGCCGGGGAGCTGTTTTTT. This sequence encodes CASSIAGGPVAGELFF.

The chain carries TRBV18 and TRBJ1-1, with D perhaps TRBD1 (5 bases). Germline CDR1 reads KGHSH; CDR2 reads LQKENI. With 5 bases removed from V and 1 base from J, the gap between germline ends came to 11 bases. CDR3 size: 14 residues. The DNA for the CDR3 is TGTGCCAGCTCAGGGGGGGGATGGAACACTGAAGCTTTCTTT. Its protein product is CASSGGGWNTEAFF.

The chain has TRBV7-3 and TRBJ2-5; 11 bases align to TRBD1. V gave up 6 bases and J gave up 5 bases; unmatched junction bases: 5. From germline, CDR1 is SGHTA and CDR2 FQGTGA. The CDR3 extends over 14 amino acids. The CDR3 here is CASSRTGGAETQYF. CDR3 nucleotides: TGTGCCAGCAGTCGGACAGGGGGCGCGGAGACCCAGTACTTC.

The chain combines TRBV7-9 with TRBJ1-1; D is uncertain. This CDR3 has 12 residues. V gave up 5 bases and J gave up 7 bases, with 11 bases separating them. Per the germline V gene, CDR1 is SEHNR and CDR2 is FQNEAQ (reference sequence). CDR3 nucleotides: TGTGCCAGCAGCCCCCCGAAGCTTGAAGCTTTCTTT. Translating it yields CASSPPKLEAFF.